This T cell receptor beta chain was captured by sequencing in a study of T cell responses to AZD1222 COVID-19 vaccine. Findings of the study overall: Rises in breadth and depth of Spike-specific TCRs came after two AZD1222 doses.

Assay: immunoSEQ multiplex PCR; the TCRdb copy retains only in-frame clones and omits some. The table lists approximately 77,000 clones, over 75% of them singletons, with about 3% in the top ten. The CDR3 is made up of 13 amino acids. Between the trimmed V and J ends, which lost 2 bases and 9 bases, there was a span of 11 bases. Germline-derived CDR1 and CDR2 are SGHNT and YENEEA. To note about this clone: Antigen: not known.

The sequences come from peripheral blood, collected 28 days after the second AZD1222 dose. The gene calls are TRBV11-3 and TRBJ2-1; D is possibly TRBD1 (5 bases). This receptor was taken from an adult who received the AZD1222 COVID-19 vaccine. The CDR3 here is CASSLKGVGEQFF. Here the CDR3 DNA reads TGTGCCAGCAGCTTAAAAGGGGTCGGTGAGCAGTTCTTC.